The clone carrying this T cell receptor beta chain was recorded many times. Its antigen is unknown. This CDR3 is 15 amino acids long. V was pared by 0 bases and J by 0 bases, with 6 bases between. CDR1 is ENHRY and CDR2 is SYGVKD in the germline V gene. The sample originates from a study of blood T cells in healthy people across ages. Study as a whole: Per every two T cells, about one barcoded beta molecule was captured by template switching. Broader study findings: The CMV status of each donor remained undetermined, and this could have confounded shifts in expanded clonotypes.

A second PCR of 7 to 11 cycles used a sample-barcoded 5' primer and a J-beta primer mix. TCRdb reprocessed the 5' RACE reads via MiXCR and lists one record per CDR3 protein. The data show about 930,000 distinct CDR3 sequences, almost 30% seen once. The data also belong to a second study, concerning T cells of mothers and their children. That paper notes: The sample comes from some ten healthy Caucasian donors: mothers and children.

The V and J genes are TRBV10-3 and TRBJ1-3; D not resolved. The sample consisted of blood. This sequence originates from a woman between 40 and 50 years old in good health. The CDR3 bases are TGTGCCATCAGTGAGTCGAGTGTCTCTGGAAACACCATATATTTT. Protein: CAISESSVSGNTIYF.